This T cell receptor (beta chain) was identified in a study of blood T cell repertoires in COVID-19. Germline V lookup: CDR1 MDHEN, CDR2 SYDVKM. CDR3 length: 15 amino acids. Deletions cut 2 bases from V and 1 base from J, with 11 bases between. Per the authors' pipeline: Cell counts per sample came from amplifying reference gene primers. Repertoires were generated with immunoSEQ multiplex PCR, while TCRdb's copy carries only in-frame clones and drops some. That table is the source of V, J and clone size, and D and trimming were worked out from the DNA. The sample holds about 93,000 clones, 90% seen once.

The chain employs TRBV28 and TRBJ1-1; D is possibly TRBD1 (5 bases). Material for sequencing was peripheral blood. This TCR came from a human donor with active COVID-19. The donor label of this sample is uncertain. CDR3: CASSLGAAGNTEAFF. In nucleotides, the CDR3 is TGTGCCAGCAGTTTAGGGGCGGCTGGGAACACTGAAGCTTTCTTT. Together with reference TRBV28 and TRBJ1-1, the CDR3 gives the full variable domain: DVKVTQSSRYLVKRTGEKVFLECVQDMDHENMFWYRQDPGLGLRLIYFSYDVKMKEKGDIPEGYSVSREKKERFSLILESASTNQTSMYLCASSLGAAGNTEAFFGQGTRLTVV.